This T cell receptor beta chain was identified in a study of control samples from healthy donors and cancer patients. Libraries were prepared by immunoSEQ multiplex PCR; TCRdb keeps only in-frame clonotypes and omits some of them. The sample carries about 160,000 clones, approximately 94% recorded once. This clonotype originated in a middle-aged woman in good health. Sequencing was performed on blood.

DNA of the CDR3: TGTGCCAGCAGCCCTCGGACAGGGGGAATATACGAGCAGTACTTC. Translating gives CASSPRTGGIYEQYF. The J gene is TRBJ2-7, the V gene TRBV3-1 (or the pseudogene TRBV3-2); 10 bases line up with TRBD1. The CDR3 has 15 residues. V lost 4 bases to trimming and J lost 4 bases; unmatched junction nucleotides: 7. Germline V CDR1 and CDR2: LGHDT, YNNKEL (reference sequence).